These 22 T cell receptor beta chains were all obtained from the same sample, sequenced in a study of identical twins (dated by TCRdb to about 2016). The protocol used for the library was 5' RACE. The data were produced on an Illumina HiSeq 2000. The public reads were run again by TCRdb, first through fastp at Q25 and then through MiXCR, and only productive beta chains were kept. For every CDR3 protein sequence, its rows merge into one entry that carries the most common genes and DNA. In this sample the table shows fewer than 250,000 distinct CDR3 sequences, 6% to 8% of which occur a single time. Clones ranked in the top ten supply 5% to 6% of the sample. The sample also formed part of further work on yellow fever vaccine responses in identical twins.

The sequenced sample was CD8+ T cells sorted from blood. These receptors were obtained from a woman aged 18-30 years in good health.

This clonotype was counted at least ten times. J is TRBJ2-1 and V is TRBV27; 7 nucleotides match TRBD2. V shed 2 bases and J 0 bases; nucleotides not matched to a gene: 1. Per germline, CDR1 MNHEY and CDR2 SMNVEV (reference sequence). This CDR3 spans 15 amino acids. The CDR3, as DNA: TGTGCCAGCAGTTTAGGGACTAACTCCTACAATGAGCAGTTCTTC. Protein sequence: CASSLGTNSYNEQFF.

The chain uses TRBV3-1 and TRBJ2-3; 8 nucleotides align to TRBD1. Germline CDR1 is LGHDT and CDR2 is YNNKEL (reference sequence). CDR3 length equals 18 residues. Trimming took 2 bases from V and 6 from J; bases not matched to a gene: 16. The CDR3 is CASSQNRPGTGRGDTQYF. The CDR3 nucleotides read TGTGCCAGCAGCCAAAATCGCCCAGGGACAGGCCGCGGGGATACGCAGTATTTT.

This clonotype was counted many times. J is TRBJ2-5 and V is TRBV7-9, with TRBD2 matching 7 bases. Germline trimming cut 4 bases from V and 4 bases from J; bases unmatched to any gene: 9. CDR3 size: 15 residues. Germline V gene lookup returns CDR1 SEHNR and CDR2 FQNEAQ (reference sequence). For the CDR3, the DNA is TGTGCCAGCAGCTCCCTGGCGGGAGTATCAGAGACCCAGTACTTC. Residues: CASSSLAGVSETQYF.

The sample holds many counts of this clonotype. The rearrangement uses TRBV6-5 and TRBJ2-2; D call uncertain. The CDR3 spans 14 residues. Germline V gene lookup returns CDR1 MNHEY and CDR2 SVGAGI. The V gene lost 2 bases and the J gene lost 1 base, with 5 bases spanning the gap. For the CDR3, the DNA is TGTGCCAGCAGTTACGGGCGGAACACCGGGGAGCTGTTTTTT. Amino acids: CASSYGRNTGELFF.

The rearrangement links TRBV20-1 to TRBJ2-3; 8 bases line up with TRBD2. CDR3 length: 16 amino acids. From germline, CDR1 is DFQATT and CDR2 SNEGSKA (reference sequence). V shed 0 bases and J 4 bases; nucleotides not matched to a gene: 9. Here the CDR3 DNA reads TGCAGTGCTAGAGATCCAGCGGGAGTCCGGCCAGATACGCAGTATTTT. This translates into CSARDPAGVRPDTQYF.

This clonotype was counted at least ten times. The J gene is TRBJ2-2, the V gene TRBV7-9, with 7 bases fitting TRBD1. Germline-derived CDR1 and CDR2 are SEHNR and FQNEAQ (reference sequence). The CDR3 loop spans 14 amino acids. Unmatched junction bases numbered 3, after V lost 8 bases and J lost 0 bases. This chain's CDR3 is CASVTGANTGELFF. The CDR3 DNA follows: TGTGCCAGCGTAACAGGGGCGAACACCGGGGAGCTGTTTTTT. Full variable domain (missing parts from reference TRBV7-9 and TRBJ2-2): DTGVSQNPRHKITKRGQNVTFRCDPISEHNRLYWYRQTLGQGPEFLTYFQNEAQLEKSRLLSDRFSAERPKGSFSTLEIQRTEQGDSAMYLCASVTGANTGELFFGEGSRLTVL.

This clonotype turned up a few times. V gene TRBV10-1 combines with J gene TRBJ1-4; D gene uncertain. Germline assignment: CDR1 WNHNN and CDR2 SYGVQD (reference sequence). The V gene lost 0 bases and the J gene lost 5 bases, with 10 bases spanning the gap. CDR3 length: 15 amino acids. The CDR3: CASSESPGLNEKLFF. In DNA form, the CDR3 reads TGCGCCAGCAGTGAGTCCCCCGGCCTGAATGAAAAACTGTTTTTT.

This clonotype was seen a handful of times. The chain carries TRBV6-5 and TRBJ2-3, with D perhaps matching TRBD1 or TRBD2 (6 bases each). The germline gives CDR1 MNHEY, CDR2 SVGAGI. Trimming pared 3 bases from V and 1 base from J, leaving 11 bases between. The CDR3 consists of 15 residues. The CDR3 sequence is CASSYGGLRTDTQYF. DNA of the CDR3: TGTGCCAGCAGTTATGGGGGGCTTCGCACAGATACGCAGTATTTT.

The table lists this clonotype with a few counts. In nucleotides, the CDR3 is TGTGCCAGCAGCTTAAATAGAGGAGCGAGCGACACAGATACGCAGTATTTT. It translates to CASSLNRGASDTDTQYF. The chain recombines TRBV13 with TRBJ2-3; D not certain. CDR3 length: 17 amino acids. Between the trimmed V and J ends, which lost 2 bases and 2 bases, there was a span of 17 bases. Germline CDR1 and CDR2: PRHDT and FYEKMQ (reference sequence).

V gene TRBV20-1 combines with J gene TRBJ1-3; D gene unclear. Germline V gene sequence: CDR1 DFQATT, CDR2 SNEGSKA (reference sequence). The CDR3 loop spans 15 amino acids. The V end was cut by 0 bases, the J end by 0 bases, with 9 bases between. The CDR3, as DNA: TGCAGTGCTAGAGATCGCCACAACTCTGGAAACACCATATATTTT. This sequence encodes CSARDRHNSGNTIYF.

The V gene is TRBV6-1, the J gene TRBJ2-1; TRBD2 matches at 8 bases. Germline loops: CDR1 MNHNS, CDR2 SASEGT. V shed 6 bases and J 2 bases; nucleotides not matched to a gene: 6. The CDR3 spans 15 residues. The CDR3 spells CASSQAGEPYNEQFF. The CDR3 region has the DNA TGTGCCAGCAGCCAAGCGGGAGAACCCTACAATGAGCAGTTCTTC.

This clonotype was seen only a few times. The V and J genes are TRBV6-1 and TRBJ2-1, with 10 positions matching TRBD2. Looked up from germline, CDR1 is MNHNS and CDR2 is SASEGT. V trimming: 8 bases; J trimming: 4 bases; junction bases outside the gene matches: 8. There are 15 residues in the CDR3. Here the CDR3 reads CASRGLAGVYNEQFF. In DNA, the CDR3 is TGTGCCAGCCGAGGTCTAGCGGGAGTTTACAATGAGCAGTTCTTC.

This clonotype has ten or more counts. The chain recombines TRBV7-8 with TRBJ1-4; a possible D gene is TRBD1 (6 bases). There are 15 residues in the CDR3. Trimming shortened V by 5 bases and J by 3 bases, and 13 bases separated the two germline ends. In germline, CDR1 is SGHVS, CDR2 FQNEAQ. This CDR3 is CASSLWTAPNEKLFF. CDR3 in DNA: TGTGCCAGCAGCCTGTGGACAGCTCCTAATGAAAAACTGTTTTTT.

This clonotype was seen a handful of times. This rearrangement joins TRBV20-1 to TRBJ2-3; TRBD2 aligns across 11 bases. V lost 0 bases, J lost 4 bases, and 9 bases stayed unmatched. Germline-derived CDR1 and CDR2 are DFQATT and SNEGSKA (reference sequence). This CDR3 spans 17 amino acids. The CDR3 nucleotides are TGCAGTGCTAGAGATCGGGCTAGCGGGAGGATATCAGATACGCAGTATTTT. It encodes CSARDRASGRISDTQYF.

The V gene is TRBV27, the J gene TRBJ1-5, with D maybe TRBD1 (5 bases). V lost 7 bases and J lost 4, with 14 bases in between. The germline V gene has CDR1 MNHEY and CDR2 SMNVEV (reference sequence). This CDR3 has 14 residues. This CDR3 reads CASKEGSGNQPQHF. The CDR3, as DNA: TGTGCCAGCAAAGAGGGGTCGGGGAATCAGCCCCAGCATTTT.

CDR3 protein: CASSHPMDLYTGELFF. Here the CDR3 DNA reads TGTGCCAGCAGTCACCCGATGGACCTATACACCGGGGAGCTGTTTTTT. The chain is built from TRBV28 and TRBJ2-2, with D unclear. The germline CDR1 and CDR2 sequences are MDHEN and SYDVKM. The CDR3 spans 16 residues. Trimming pared 5 bases from V and 3 bases from J, leaving 16 bases between.

With regard to this clonotype: This sequence may be a read error, since a much larger clone differs from it by one base. The rearrangement links TRBV5-1 to TRBJ2-5; 7 bases map to TRBD1. There are 16 residues in the CDR3. Germline V CDR1 and CDR2: SGHRS, YFSETQ. J lost 2 bases, V lost 4 bases, and 11 bases had no gene match. DNA of the CDR3: TGCGCCAGCAGCATGGGGAAAGGACAGGCACAAGAGACCCAGTACTTC. Translation gives CASSMGKGQAQETQYF.

This clonotype has more than one count but fewer than ten. The chain uses TRBV7-2 and TRBJ2-5, with D possibly being TRBD2 (6 bases). The germline gives CDR1 SGHTA, CDR2 FQGNSA. This CDR3 region has 14 residues. V shed 3 bases and J shed 4 bases, with 12 bases lying between them. CDR3 protein: CASSFRELRETQYF. CDR3 bases: TGTGCCAGCAGCTTCCGGGAGTTGCGAGAGACCCAGTACTTC.

This clonotype was recorded many times. The chain is built from TRBV12-3 or TRBV12-4 and TRBJ1-1; D may be TRBD1 (5 bases). The CDR3 extends over 12 amino acids. Trimming cost V 5 bases and J 8 bases, with 12 bases left between them. The CDR3 DNA reads as TGTGCCAGCAGTCCCTGGGACGCAGAAGCTTTCTTT. Translating it yields CASSPWDAEAFF.

V usage is TRBV6-5 and J usage is TRBJ1-3; D is unresolved. V was trimmed by 2 bases and J by 8 bases, leaving 4 bases between them. The CDR3 consists of 11 residues. In germline, CDR1 is MNHEY, CDR2 SVGAGI. In DNA, the CDR3 is TGTGCCAGCAGTTACGGACACACCATATATTTT. The encoded protein is CASSYGHTIYF.

This chain uses TRBV6-9 with TRBJ2-7; the match to TRBD2 covers 10 bases. Germline V lookup: CDR1 MNHGY, CDR2 SVAAGI. V lost 7 bases and J lost 4; bases outside the gene matches: 7. The CDR3 extends over 14 amino acids. Here the CDR3 DNA reads TGTGCCAGCATTCAGCGGGAGGGCCGATACGAGCAGTACTTC. Translated, it gives CASIQREGRYEQYF.

This clonotype has a count of ten or more. The chain uses TRBV4-1 and TRBJ1-6; weak D call: TRBD1 (6 bases). Germline assignment: CDR1 MGHRA and CDR2 YSYEKL. The CDR3 is 15 amino acids. Trimming cost V 6 bases and J 7 bases, with 16 bases left between them. DNA of the CDR3: TGCGCCAGCAGGGGAATAGGACAGAAGAATTCACCCCTCCACTTT. Protein sequence: CASRGIGQKNSPLHF.